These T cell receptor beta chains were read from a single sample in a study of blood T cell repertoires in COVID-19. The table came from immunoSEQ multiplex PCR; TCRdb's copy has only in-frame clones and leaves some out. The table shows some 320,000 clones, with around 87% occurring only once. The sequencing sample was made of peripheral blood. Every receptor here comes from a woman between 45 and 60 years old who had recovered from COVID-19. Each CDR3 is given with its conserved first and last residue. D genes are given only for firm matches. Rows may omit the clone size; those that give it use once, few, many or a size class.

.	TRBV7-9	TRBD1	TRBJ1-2	TGTGCCAGCAGCTTAGACAGGGGGTCCCATGGCTACACCTTC	CASSLDRGSHGYTF
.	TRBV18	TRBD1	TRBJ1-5	TGTGCCAGCTCACCATCCCATCCGGGACAGGGGGGCCAGCCCCAGCATTTT	CASSPSHPGQGGQPQHF
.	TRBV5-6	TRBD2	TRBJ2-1	TGTGCCAGCAGCTTGGAAATAGCGGGGGAGCAGTTCTTC	CASSLEIAGEQFF
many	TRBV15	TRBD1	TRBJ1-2	TGTGCCTCAAGGACAGGAACTAACTATGGCTACACCTTC	CASRTGTNYGYTF
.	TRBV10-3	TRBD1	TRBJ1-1	TGTGCCATGGAGGACAGGCAGGGCACTGAAGCTTTCTTT	CAMEDRQGTEAFF
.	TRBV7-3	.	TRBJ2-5	TGTGCCAGCAGCTTGGGCAGCAGGACTCAAGAGACCCAGTACTTC	CASSLGSRTQETQYF
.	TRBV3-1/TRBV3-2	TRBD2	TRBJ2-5	TGTGCCAGCAGCCAGGAATACACGGGACTACCTGAGACCCAGTACTTC	CASSQEYTGLPETQYF
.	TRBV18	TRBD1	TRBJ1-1	TGTGCCAGCTCAGCGTTTGACAGGGGATATGAAACTGAAGCTTTCTTT	CASSAFDRGYETEAFF
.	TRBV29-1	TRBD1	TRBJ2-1	TGCAGCGTTGTCCGACAGGGGGGGAATGAGCAGTTCTTC	CSVVRQGGNEQFF
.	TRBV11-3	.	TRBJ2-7	TGTGCCAGCAGCCCCGGGGGTGGCCGGCACGAGCAGTACTTC	CASSPGGGRHEQYF
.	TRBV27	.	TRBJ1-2	TGTGCCAGCAACCCCCTATCCGGGACAATTTCCGGTGGCTACACCTTC	CASNPLSGTISGGYTF
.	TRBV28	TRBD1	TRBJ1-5	TGTGCCAGCGCCGGGACAGAATACAATCAGCCCCAGCATTTT	CASAGTEYNQPQHF
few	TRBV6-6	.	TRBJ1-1	TGTGCCAGCAGTTACGGACAGATGAACACTGAAGCTTTCTTT	CASSYGQMNTEAFF
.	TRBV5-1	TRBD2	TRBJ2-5	TGCGCCAGCAGCTTTCAGTCCGGGGGGAGGGAGACCCAGTACTTC	CASSFQSGGRETQYF
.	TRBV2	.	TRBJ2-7	TGTGCCAGCAGTGAGTCCCAGCGCTACGAGCAGTACTTC	CASSESQRYEQYF
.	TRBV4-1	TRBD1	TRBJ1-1	TGCGCCAGCAGCCAAGAGGACAGGGGATTAGTATCCGAAGCTTTCTTT	CASSQEDRGLVSEAFF
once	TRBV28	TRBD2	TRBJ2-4	TGTGCCAGCAGCCTCCCGGGACTAGAGTCGGTCATTCAGTACTTC	CASSLPGLESVIQYF
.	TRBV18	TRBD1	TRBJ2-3	TGTGCCAGCTCACCCGGACCAGGGGGAGATACGCAGTATTTT	CASSPGPGGDTQYF
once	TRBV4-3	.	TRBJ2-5	TGCGCCAGCAGCCAAGATCCGACGGGAGCTACAGAGACCCAGTACTTC	CASSQDPTGATETQYF
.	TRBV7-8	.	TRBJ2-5	TGTGCCAGCAGCTTAATGGCACGATTGGGTACAGGGGAGACCCAGTACTTC	CASSLMARLGTGETQYF
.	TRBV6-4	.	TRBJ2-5	TGTGCCAGCAGTAGGACTTCCAAAGAGACCCAGTACTTC	CASSRTSKETQYF
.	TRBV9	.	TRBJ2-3	TGTGCCAGCAGCGCATCCCCCACTAGCACAGATACGCAGTATTTT	CASSASPTSTDTQYF
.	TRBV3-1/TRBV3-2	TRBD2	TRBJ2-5	TGTGCCAGTCTAGCGGGTGGGGCCTTAGAGACCCAGTACTTC	CASLAGGALETQYF
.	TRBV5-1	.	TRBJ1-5	TGCGCCAGCAGCTTGTTTGGGGGGAGCAATCAGCCCCAGCATTTT	CASSLFGGSNQPQHF
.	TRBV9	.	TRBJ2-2	TGTGCCAGCAGCGTAGGAGGGAGAGCGGGCACCGGGGAGCTGTTTTTT	CASSVGGRAGTGELFF
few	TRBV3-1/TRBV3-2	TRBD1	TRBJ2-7	TGTGCCACCTCGCGGACAGGGGCCTACGAGCAGTACTTC	CATSRTGAYEQYF
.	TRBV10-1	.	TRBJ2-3	TGCGCCAGCAGTGTATCGGGGGGCGTCTTTAATACGCAGTATTTT	CASSVSGGVFNTQYF
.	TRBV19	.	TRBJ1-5	TGTGCCAGTAGTATTGAGGGAAATCAGCCCCAGCATTTT	CASSIEGNQPQHF
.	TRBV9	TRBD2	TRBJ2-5	TGTGCCAGCAGCGCGGGGGGGACGGAGGAGACCCAGTACTTC	CASSAGGTEETQYF
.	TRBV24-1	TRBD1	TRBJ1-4	TGTGCCACCAGTGATTCAGGGGGAACTAATGAAAAACTGTTTTTT	CATSDSGGTNEKLFF
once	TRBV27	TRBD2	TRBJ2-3	TGTGCCAGCAGTTTAATAGCGGGAGGCACAGATACGCAGTATTTT	CASSLIAGGTDTQYF